A selection of T cell receptor beta chains follows, all from one sample in a study of identical twins. TCRdb re-derived calls from the 5' RACE reads in MiXCR, one entry per CDR3 protein. The data contain 210,000 or so distinct CDR3 sequences, around 8% of them singletons. These same data were also listed under a study on yellow fever vaccine responses in identical twins.

The sequenced material came from memory (CD45RO+) T cells sorted from blood. These receptors originate from a woman aged 18-29 years in good health. Both conserved end residues are part of each CDR3. A D gene is named only where the DNA matches it firmly. Not all rows give a size; the values are once, few, many and, for expanded clones, a class.

TRBD1,TRBV6-1,TRBJ1-2,many,CASGWTGRNYGYTF,TGTGCCAGCGGGTGGACAGGCCGTAACTATGGCTACACCTTC
NA,TRBV18,TRBJ2-5,NA,CASSPFVGTAQETQYF,TGTGCCAGCTCACCATTCGTCGGGACGGCACAAGAGACCCAGTACTTC
TRBD2,TRBV11-2,TRBJ2-7,few,CASSGGASGSSYEQYF,TGTGCCAGCAGCGGCGGGGCTAGCGGGAGCTCCTACGAGCAGTACTTC
NA,TRBV20-1,TRBJ2-3,NA,CSASLGSGADTQYF,TGCAGTGCTAGTCTGGGCTCGGGTGCAGATACGCAGTATTTT
NA,TRBV9,TRBJ2-7,few,CASSVGGGGYEQYF,TGTGCCAGCAGCGTAGGGGGGGGCGGGTACGAGCAGTACTTC
NA,TRBV7-2,TRBJ1-3,few,CASSLSGEGNTIYF,TGTGCCAGCAGCTTATCAGGGGAAGGAAACACCATATATTTT
NA,TRBV10-3,TRBJ1-1,NA,CASGRDNTEAFF,TGTGCCTCAGGCAGGGATAACACTGAAGCTTTCTTT
TRBD2,TRBV12-3/TRBV12-4,TRBJ2-3,few,CASSRLAVTDTQYF,TGTGCCAGCAGCAGACTAGCGGTCACAGATACGCAGTATTTT
NA,TRBV6-5,TRBJ1-2,few,CASGAPNYGYTF,TGTGCCAGCGGGGCCCCGAACTATGGCTACACCTTC
NA,TRBV7-2,TRBJ1-1,many,CASSPSGGRVTEAFF,TGTGCCAGCAGCCCTTCGGGGGGGCGTGTCACTGAAGCTTTCTTT
NA,TRBV7-9,TRBJ1-5,NA,CASSSFLSNQPQHF,TGTGCCAGCAGCTCCTTCCTTAGCAATCAGCCCCAGCATTTT
NA,TRBV12-3/TRBV12-4,TRBJ1-3,many,CASSFNIGNTIYF,TGTGCCAGCAGTTTTAACATTGGAAACACCATATATTTT
NA,TRBV7-2,TRBJ2-5,NA,CASSWDSTETQYF,TGTGCCAGCAGCTGGGATTCGACGGAGACCCAGTACTTC
NA,TRBV24-1,TRBJ1-5,many,CATSDSNQPQHF,TGTGCCACCAGTGATTCGAATCAGCCCCAGCATTTT
TRBD2,TRBV30,TRBJ2-1,few,CAWSLETSTEQFF,TGTGCCTGGAGCCTAGAGACTAGCACTGAGCAGTTCTTC
NA,TRBV6-1,TRBJ2-7,NA,CASSEATEGAYEQYF,TGTGCCAGCAGTGAAGCGACTGAGGGGGCCTACGAGCAGTACTTC
NA,TRBV9,TRBJ2-3,many,CASSVAPIGTDTQYF,TGTGCCAGCAGCGTAGCTCCTATCGGAACAGATACGCAGTATTTT
NA,TRBV3-1,TRBJ2-2,many,CASSQELAGTLNTGELFF,TGTGCCAGCAGCCAAGAGTTGGCGGGGACCCTGAACACCGGGGAGCTGTTTTTT
NA,TRBV7-9,TRBJ1-1,many,CASTGVGEAFF,TGTGCCAGCACGGGGGTAGGTGAAGCTTTCTTT
NA,TRBV9,TRBJ1-6,few,CASSVGTPNSPLHF,TGTGCCAGCAGCGTAGGGACCCCTAATTCACCCCTCCACTTT
NA,TRBV29-1,TRBJ1-6,NA,CSVGPRTGSPLHF,TGCAGCGTTGGCCCGCGCACAGGTTCACCCCTCCACTTT
NA,TRBV20-1,TRBJ1-1,many,CSARRGGGTEAFF,TGCAGTGCTCGCAGGGGCGGGGGCACTGAAGCTTTCTTT
NA,TRBV29-1,TRBJ1-2,NA,CSVGALLAYGYTF,TGCAGCGTTGGTGCACTCCTCGCCTATGGCTACACCTTC
NA,TRBV29-1,TRBJ1-2,many,CSVAQGPGYTF,TGCAGCGTTGCCCAGGGGCCGGGCTACACCTTC
TRBD2,TRBV28,TRBJ2-7,NA,CASHPGGERFYEQYF,TGTGCCAGCCACCCGGGGGGGGAAAGGTTCTACGAGCAGTACTTC
NA,TRBV25-1,TRBJ2-3,few,CASRGQTGDFPDTQYF,TGTGCCAGCAGGGGTCAAACAGGGGACTTCCCAGATACGCAGTATTTT
NA,TRBV20-1,TRBJ1-5,few,CSASVGVHQPQHF,TGCAGTGCTAGTGTAGGGGTTCATCAGCCCCAGCATTTT
NA,TRBV12-3/TRBV12-4,TRBJ2-7,many,CASSQSHEQYF,TGTGCCAGCAGTCAGTCCCACGAGCAGTACTTC
TRBD2,TRBV4-2,TRBJ2-3,NA,CASSTLAGGLTDTQYF,TGTGCCAGCAGCACCCTAGCGGGAGGGCTGACAGATACGCAGTATTTT
NA,TRBV6-5,TRBJ2-2,NA,CASSYDSHVAGELFF,TGTGCCAGCAGCTACGACTCTCATGTGGCCGGGGAGCTGTTTTTT
TRBD2,TRBV11-2,TRBJ2-1,NA,CASSLGVRASGGYNEQFF,TGTGCCAGCAGCTTAGGTGTGCGAGCTAGCGGGGGCTACAATGAGCAGTTCTTC
NA,TRBV6-2/TRBV6-3,TRBJ2-7,once,CASTSQYEQYF,TGTGCCAGCACGAGCCAATACGAGCAGTACTTC
NA,TRBV24-1,TRBJ2-7,NA,CATSGVQGTDEQYF,TGTGCCACCAGTGGCGTACAGGGAACCGACGAGCAGTACTTC
NA,TRBV4-2,TRBJ1-2,NA,CASSQEFGDYYGYTF,TGTGCCAGCAGCCAAGAATTTGGAGACTACTATGGCTACACCTTC
TRBD2,TRBV24-1,TRBJ2-5,NA,CATSDLQWTRKETQYF,TGTGCCACCAGTGATTTACAGTGGACTAGGAAAGAGACCCAGTACTTC
NA,TRBV5-1,TRBJ2-3,many,CASSLKVSGDTQYF,TGCGCCAGCAGCTTGAAAGTTTCCGGAGATACGCAGTATTTT
TRBD2,TRBV11-1,TRBJ2-3,many,CASSSLAGTDTQYF,TGTGCCAGCAGCTCGCTAGCGGGCACAGATACGCAGTATTTT
NA,TRBV30,TRBJ2-1,few,CAWSVIEQFF,TGTGCCTGGAGTGTAATTGAGCAGTTCTTC
NA,TRBV28,TRBJ1-5,many,CASSLLQGSGPQHF,TGTGCCAGCAGTTTATTACAGGGCAGCGGGCCCCAGCATTTT
TRBD2,TRBV27,TRBJ2-1,few,CASSSGGLAGGEQFF,TGTGCCAGCAGTTCGGGTGGACTAGCGGGAGGAGAGCAGTTCTTC
NA,TRBV15,TRBJ2-1,NA,CATSGSLYNEQFF,TGTGCCACCAGCGGCAGCCTCTACAATGAGCAGTTCTTC
TRBD2,TRBV28,TRBJ2-1,many,CASGSGSIYNEQFF,TGTGCCAGCGGTAGCGGGAGCATCTACAATGAGCAGTTCTTC
NA,TRBV5-5,TRBJ2-2,NA,CASGLGPNTGELFF,TGTGCCAGCGGCCTGGGGCCGAACACCGGGGAGCTGTTTTTT
NA,TRBV7-2,TRBJ2-7,NA,CASSFGPAPYEQYF,TGTGCCAGCAGCTTCGGGCCCGCCCCCTACGAGCAGTACTTC
TRBD1,TRBV7-9,TRBJ2-3,many,CASSSGQGSTDTQYF,TGTGCCAGCAGCTCCGGACAGGGCAGCACAGATACGCAGTATTTT